Below are 28 T cell receptor beta chains sequenced from a single sample in a study of Tregs in tolerant kidney transplant recipients. Method: immunoSEQ multiplex PCR; TCRdb's copy keeps in-frame clones and lacks some. The sample holds about 72,000 clones, roughly 92% seen once. The material was CD8+ T cells from blood, obtained before the transplant. The receptors derive from a human donor who received a combined kidney and bone marrow transplant.

The chain carries TRBV13 and TRBJ2-5, with 10 bases aligning to TRBD1. With the DNA end fitting TRBJ2-7 better, the J assignment may be wrong. This CDR3 has 13 residues. Germline V gene sequence: CDR1 PRHDT, CDR2 FYEKMQ (reference sequence). CDR3 residues: CASSPGQGSEQYF. The CDR3 nucleotides are TGTGCCAGCAGCCCGGGACAGGGGAGCGAGCAGTACTTC.

The genes are TRBV4-1 and TRBJ1-1; D is ambiguous. The CDR3 covers 15 residues. In germline, CDR1 is MGHRA, CDR2 YSYEKL. Trimming took off 4 bases at V and 2 bases at J, with 14 bases between the two ends. CDR3: CASSLEGGDNTEAFF. DNA for the CDR3: TGCGCCAGCAGCCTTGAGGGAGGCGATAACACTGAAGCTTTCTTT.

V usage is TRBV27 and J usage is TRBJ2-7; TRBD1 aligns across 9 bases. Germline CDR1 reads MNHEY; CDR2 reads SMNVEV (reference sequence). V dropped 7 bases and J dropped 5; count of bases not matched to a gene: 15. The CDR3 consists of 16 residues. This CDR3 reads CASKVGPGTGYNEQYF. CDR3 DNA: TGTGCCAGCAAGGTAGGCCCCGGGACAGGGTACAACGAGCAGTACTTC.

The rearrangement uses TRBV27 and TRBJ2-7; 10 positions match TRBD1. J gave up 2 bases and V 1 base, and 5 bases lay outside the gene matches. CDR3 length: 16 residues. From germline, CDR1 is MNHEY and CDR2 SMNVEV (reference sequence). The CDR3 sequence is CASSLLTGTGAYEQYF. CDR3 in DNA: TGTGCCAGCAGTTTATTGACCGGGACAGGGGCCTACGAGCAGTACTTC.

The rearrangement links TRBV7-8 to TRBJ1-2; possible D gene TRBD1, 6 bases. This CDR3 spans 15 amino acids. Germline CDR1 reads SGHVS; CDR2 reads FQNEAQ. V was trimmed by 5 bases and J by 0 bases, leaving 13 bases between them. CDR3 loop: CASSTRQVPNYGYTF. The CDR3 bases are TGTGCCAGCAGCACTCGACAGGTCCCTAACTATGGCTACACCTTC.

CDR3 region: CSASGLTGNTGELFF. The CDR3 DNA is TGCAGCGCCTCGGGATTGACAGGGAACACCGGGGAGCTGTTTTTT. V and J are TRBV29-1 and TRBJ2-2; tentative D call: TRBD1 (6 bases). The CDR3 is 15 amino acids. The germline V gene has CDR1 SQVTM and CDR2 ANQGSEA. The V gene lost 7 bases and the J gene lost 1 base, with 16 bases spanning the gap.

The chain couples TRBV2 to TRBJ2-5, with 9 bases aligning to TRBD2. V dropped 4 bases and J dropped 2; count of bases not matched to a gene: 5. This CDR3 has 15 amino acids. Germline lookup yields CDR1 SNHLY and CDR2 FYNNEI. The chain's CDR3 is CASSVASGVQETQYF. CDR3 DNA: TGTGCCAGCAGTGTAGCTAGCGGGGTACAAGAGACCCAGTACTTC.

The chain has TRBV19 and TRBJ2-7; weak D call: TRBD1 (6 bases). Germline V gives CDR1 LNHDA, CDR2 SQIVND (reference sequence). The CDR3 runs 14 residues. Trimming took off 6 bases at V and 3 bases at J, with 15 bases between the two ends. This CDR3 reads CASSHGTKGYEQYF. CDR3 DNA sequence: TGTGCCAGTAGCCACGGGACAAAAGGCTACGAGCAGTACTTC.

The chain employs TRBV14 and TRBJ1-2; D remains unclear. V was shortened by 1 base and J by 6 bases, with 9 bases between the two germline ends. In germline, CDR1 is SGHDN, CDR2 FVKESK. The CDR3 consists of 13 residues. The CDR3 region has the DNA TGTGCCAGCAGCCAAGTTACTGGTGATGGCTACACCTTC. Its translation is CASSQVTGDGYTF.

The chain is built from TRBV7-9 and TRBJ2-3; 7 nucleotides agree with TRBD1. The CDR3 sequence is 14 residues long. The J segment lost 4 bases and the V segment lost 4 bases, leaving 5 bases of the junction unmatched. The V gene's germline CDR1 is SEHNR and CDR2 FQNEAQ (reference sequence). The DNA of the CDR3 is TGTGCCAGCAGCTCGGGACAGTTTCCAGATACGCAGTATTTT. This gives the protein CASSSGQFPDTQYF.

V usage is TRBV4-3 and J usage is TRBJ2-5; possible D gene TRBD2, 5 bases. Between the trimmed V and J ends, which lost 2 bases and 5 bases, there was a span of 12 bases. The CDR3 has 14 amino acids. Germline V lookup: CDR1 LGHNA, CDR2 YSLEER. The CDR3 nucleotides are TGCGCCAGCAGCCAAACGGGAATGGATGAGACCCAGTACTTC. Its protein is CASSQTGMDETQYF.

The chain uses TRBV19 and TRBJ2-7, with 10 bases fitting TRBD1. Germline loops: CDR1 LNHDA, CDR2 SQIVND (reference sequence). Germline trimming cut 5 bases from V and 4 bases from J; bases unmatched to any gene: 8. There are 15 residues in the CDR3. CDR3 region: CASSAGTGDFYEQYF. CDR3 nucleotides: TGTGCCAGTAGTGCTGGGACAGGGGACTTTTACGAGCAGTACTTC.

The chain is built from TRBV4-3 and TRBJ2-3; the D gene is possibly TRBD2 (6 bases). Germline values: CDR1 LGHNA, CDR2 YSLEER. The CDR3 is made up of 15 amino acids. Trimming cost V 1 base and J 0 bases, with 8 bases left between them. The CDR3 DNA reads TGCGCCAGCAGCCAAGTGCGGGGAAGCACAGATACGCAGTATTTT. It translates to CASSQVRGSTDTQYF.

This clone was observed a single time. The chain recombines TRBV14 with TRBJ2-7, with D maybe TRBD2 (5 bases). Germline V gene sequence: CDR1 SGHDN, CDR2 FVKESK. Trimming took 1 base from V and 2 from J, leaving 9 bases between them. This CDR3 is 14 amino acids long. The CDR3 nucleotides read TGTGCCAGCAGCCAAGTCGCGGGCCCCTACGAGCAGTACTTC. Translated: CASSQVAGPYEQYF.

There are a few counts of this clone. This rearrangement joins TRBV4-3 to TRBJ1-1; maybe TRBD1 (5 bases). Per the germline V gene, CDR1 is LGHNA and CDR2 is YSLEER. V was shortened by 1 base and J by 1 base, with 7 bases between the two germline ends. This CDR3 contains 14 residues. The CDR3 DNA sequence: TGCGCCAGCAGCCAAGGGACACAGAACACTGAAGCTTTCTTT. This sequence encodes CASSQGTQNTEAFF.

The V call is TRBV4-2, the J call TRBJ2-7; 12 positions match TRBD2. The CDR3 runs 19 residues. Per germline, CDR1 LGHNA and CDR2 YNFKEQ. V trimming: 0 bases; J trimming: 4 bases; junction bases outside the gene matches: 13. The CDR3 DNA reads TGTGCCAGCAGCCAAGATCGTCCTCCGACTAGCGGGAGTGATTACGAGCAGTACTTC. It yields the protein CASSQDRPPTSGSDYEQYF.

This chain joins TRBV9 and TRBJ2-7; tentatively, D is TRBD1 (5 bases). Germline CDR1 reads SGDLS; CDR2 reads YYNGEE. The ends were cut back, 0 bases at V and 5 bases at J, with 12 bases in the middle. The CDR3 spans 14 residues. The CDR3 region is CASSVETDHNEQYF. In nucleotides, the CDR3 is TGTGCCAGCAGCGTAGAGACAGACCATAACGAGCAGTACTTC. The variable domain in full, completed from reference TRBV9 and TRBJ2-7, reads DSGVTQTPKHLITATGQRVTLRCSPRSGDLSVYWYQQSLDQGLQFLIQYYNGEERAKGNILERFSAQQFPDLHSELNLSSLELGDSALYFCASSVETDHNEQYFGPGTRLTVT.

The chain has TRBV4-1 and TRBJ2-7; D gene ambiguous. V lost 0 bases and J lost 6, with 12 bases in between. Looked up from germline, CDR1 is MGHRA and CDR2 is YSYEKL. This CDR3 contains 14 residues. The CDR3 spells CASSQDQGVVEQYF. CDR3 sequence (DNA): TGCGCCAGCAGCCAAGATCAAGGAGTCGTCGAGCAGTACTTC.

The chain links TRBV18 to TRBJ1-1, with a possible D match to TRBD1 (5 bases). Germline V gene sequence: CDR1 KGHSH, CDR2 LQKENI. There are 18 residues in the CDR3. Trimming pared 5 bases from V and 0 bases from J, leaving 22 bases between. The CDR3 sequence is CASSYTDFYAGMNTEAFF. The CDR3 nucleotides read TGTGCCAGCTCATACACAGATTTTTACGCAGGGATGAACACTGAAGCTTTCTTT.

The CDR3 reads CASSNPTGGGTEAFF. As DNA, the CDR3 is TGTGCCAGCAGCAATCCGACAGGGGGGGGGACTGAAGCTTTCTTT. The rearrangement joins TRBV21-1 to TRBJ1-1; TRBD1 is taken as the D call from the table, unchecked against the DNA. TRBV21-1 corresponds to a pseudogene. The CDR3 sequence is 15 residues long.

The genes are TRBV13 and TRBJ2-2, with D maybe TRBD2 (6 bases). CDR1 is PRHDT, CDR2 FYEKMQ, per germline (reference sequence). This CDR3 has 12 amino acids. The germline V and J ends were trimmed by 5 bases and 8 bases, with 9 bases remaining between them. The CDR3 spells CASSQTSGELFF. CDR3 nucleotides: TGTGCCAGCAGCCAGACTAGTGGGGAGCTGTTTTTT.

The chain recombines TRBV15 with TRBJ1-4, with unresolved D. The CDR3 totals 14 residues. Germline CDR1 reads LNHNV; CDR2 reads YYDKDF (reference sequence). V lost 6 bases, J lost 7 bases, and 15 bases lay in between. The CDR3 nucleotides read TGTGCCACCAGTCCCCGTAGGGAGGGTGAAAAACTGTTTTTT. Encoded protein: CATSPRREGEKLFF.

This sequence joins TRBV7-6 and TRBJ2-5; D is perhaps TRBD1 (5 bases). Germline V gives CDR1 SGHVS, CDR2 FNYEAQ. Trimming took 0 bases from V and 6 from J, leaving 14 bases between them. This CDR3 is built from 15 residues. In DNA, the CDR3 is TGTGCCAGCAGCTTAGCGTCAGGGAACTACCAGACCCAGTACTTC. Translated: CASSLASGNYQTQYF.

The J gene is TRBJ2-5, the V gene TRBV6-5; TRBD2 agrees at 12 bases. This CDR3 comprises 15 residues. Germline V gene sequence: CDR1 MNHEY, CDR2 SVGAGI. V lost 5 bases, J lost 5 bases, and 6 bases stayed unmatched. The CDR3 spells CASSPLAGGRETQYF. The CDR3, as DNA: TGTGCCAGCAGTCCCCTAGCGGGAGGGCGGGAGACCCAGTACTTC.

CDR3 in DNA: TGTGCCAGCAGCCCCCGACTAGCGGGGAACCAAGAGACCCAGTACTTC. Amino acid sequence: CASSPRLAGNQETQYF. The chain couples TRBV13 to TRBJ2-5; 11 nucleotides align to TRBD2. Germline V gives CDR1 PRHDT, CDR2 FYEKMQ (reference sequence). The CDR3 length is 16 residues. V shed 5 bases and J 0 bases; nucleotides not matched to a gene: 5.

The chain links TRBV5-4 to TRBJ2-3; 8 positions agree with TRBD2. J lost 5 bases, V lost 4 bases, and 3 bases had no gene match. In germline, CDR1 is SGHNT, CDR2 YYREEE (reference sequence). The CDR3 covers 13 residues. The CDR3 protein is CASSRGGEDTQYF. The DNA of the CDR3 is TGTGCCAGCAGCCGGGGGGGGGAAGATACGCAGTATTTT.

The chain links TRBV5-6 to TRBJ2-7; weak D call: TRBD1 (6 bases). Germline CDR1 is SGHDT and CDR2 is YYEEEE. The CDR3 loop spans 12 amino acids. Trimming removed 2 bases at V and 6 bases at J, with 9 bases between. The CDR3 DNA reads as TGTGCCAGCAGCTTTGGGACAACCGAGCAGTACTTC. Its protein is CASSFGTTEQYF.

The chain is built from TRBV27 and TRBJ1-1, with 8 bases identical to TRBD1. Germline CDR1 and CDR2: MNHEY and SMNVEV (reference sequence). The CDR3 contains 13 residues. V trimming: 7 bases; J trimming: 3 bases; junction bases outside the gene matches: 4. The CDR3 sequence: CASNRGGDTEAFF. CDR3 in DNA: TGTGCCAGCAACAGGGGGGGGGACACTGAAGCTTTCTTT.